Included here is one T cell receptor (beta chain) sequence, with context. The data were obtained in a study of blood T cell repertoires in COVID-19. Across the whole study: Material from acute and convalescent COVID-19 was sourced from the United States, Italy and Spain.

As originally analysed: The authors estimated nucleated cell counts from reference gene primer amplification. Produced via immunoSEQ multiplex PCR; TCRdb's table is partial and in-frame only. The V and J calls and the clone size are those of that table, but D and trimming were determined from the DNA. Of fewer than 250,000 clones listed, about 80% were seen once; the top ten hold roughly 6.4%. The receptor's source is a man aged 55 to 70 with acute or convalescent COVID-19. The sequenced sample was peripheral blood.

The CDR3 reads CASSLVAGASKRTDTQYF. The CDR3, as DNA: TGTGCCAGCAGCTTGGTAGCGGGGGCAAGCAAGCGCACAGATACGCAGTATTTT. This chain connects TRBV5-4 to TRBJ2-3; TRBD2 aligns across 9 bases. Germline CDR1 and CDR2: SGHNT and YYREEE (reference sequence). This CDR3 has 18 residues. Trimming removed 0 bases from V and 1 base from J; junction bases left unmatched: 9. Variable domain in full (rest from reference TRBV5-4 and TRBJ2-3): ETGVTQSPTHLIKTRGQQVTLRCSSQSGHNTVSWYQQALGQGPQFIFQYYREEENGRGNFPPRFSGLQFPNYSSELNVNALELDDSALYLCASSLVAGASKRTDTQYFGPGTRLTVL.